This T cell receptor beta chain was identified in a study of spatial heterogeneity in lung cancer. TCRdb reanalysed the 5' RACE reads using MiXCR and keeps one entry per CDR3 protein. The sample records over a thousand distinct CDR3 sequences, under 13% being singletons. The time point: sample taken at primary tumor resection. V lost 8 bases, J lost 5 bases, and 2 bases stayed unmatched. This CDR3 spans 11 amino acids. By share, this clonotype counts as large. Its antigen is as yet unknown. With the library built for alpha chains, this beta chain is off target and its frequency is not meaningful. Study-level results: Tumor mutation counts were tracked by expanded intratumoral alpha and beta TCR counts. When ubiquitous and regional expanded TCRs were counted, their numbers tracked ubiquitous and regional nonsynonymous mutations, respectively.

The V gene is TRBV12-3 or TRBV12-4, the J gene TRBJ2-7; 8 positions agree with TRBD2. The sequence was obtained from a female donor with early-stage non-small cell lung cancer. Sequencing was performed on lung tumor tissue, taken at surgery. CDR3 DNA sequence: TGTGCCAGCCGGCGGGAGGACGAGCAGTACTTC. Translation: CASRREDEQYF.